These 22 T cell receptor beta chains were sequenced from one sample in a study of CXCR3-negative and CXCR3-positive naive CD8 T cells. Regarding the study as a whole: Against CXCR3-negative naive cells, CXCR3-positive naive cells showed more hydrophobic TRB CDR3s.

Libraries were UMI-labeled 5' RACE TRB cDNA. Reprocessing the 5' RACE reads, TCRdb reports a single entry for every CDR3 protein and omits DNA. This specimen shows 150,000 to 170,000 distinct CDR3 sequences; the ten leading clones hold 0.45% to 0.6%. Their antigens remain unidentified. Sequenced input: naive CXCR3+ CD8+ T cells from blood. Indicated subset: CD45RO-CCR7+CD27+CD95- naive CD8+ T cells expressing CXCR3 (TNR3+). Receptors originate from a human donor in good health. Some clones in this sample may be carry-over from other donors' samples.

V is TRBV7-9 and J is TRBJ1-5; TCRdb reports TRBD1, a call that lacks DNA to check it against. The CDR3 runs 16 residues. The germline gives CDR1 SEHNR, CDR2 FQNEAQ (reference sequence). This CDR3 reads CASSWGGGQSNQPQHF.

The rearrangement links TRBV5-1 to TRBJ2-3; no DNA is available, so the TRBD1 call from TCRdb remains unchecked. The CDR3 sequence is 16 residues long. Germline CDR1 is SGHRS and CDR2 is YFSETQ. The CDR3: CASSLGTGASTDTQYF. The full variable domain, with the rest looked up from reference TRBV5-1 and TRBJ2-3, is KAGVTQTPRYLIKTRGQQVTLSCSPISGHRSVSWYQQTPGQGLQFLFEYFSETQRNKGNFPGRFSGRQFSNSRSEMNVSTLELGDSALYLCASSLGTGASTDTQYFGPGTRLTVL.

The CDR3 sequence is CASSDGTEAFF. The chain is built from TRBV25-1 and TRBJ1-1. This CDR3 has 11 amino acids. Germline V gene sequence: CDR1 MGHDK, CDR2 SYGVNS.

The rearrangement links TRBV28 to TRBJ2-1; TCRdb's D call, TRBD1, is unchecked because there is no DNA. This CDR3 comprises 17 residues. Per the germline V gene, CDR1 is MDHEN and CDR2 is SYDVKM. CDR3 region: CASSLRTGGFDYNEQFF.

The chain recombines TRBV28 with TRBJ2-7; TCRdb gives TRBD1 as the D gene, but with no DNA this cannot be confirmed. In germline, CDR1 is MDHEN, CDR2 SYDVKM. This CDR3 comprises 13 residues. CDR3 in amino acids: CASSRQGIDEQYF.

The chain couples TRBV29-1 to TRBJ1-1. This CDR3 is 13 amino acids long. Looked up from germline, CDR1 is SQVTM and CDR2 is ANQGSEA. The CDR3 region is CSVEGPLVRGAFF.

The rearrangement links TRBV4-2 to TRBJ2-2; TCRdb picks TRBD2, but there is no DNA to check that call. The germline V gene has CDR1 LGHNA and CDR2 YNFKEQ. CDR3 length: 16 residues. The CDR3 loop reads CASSLSSYANTGELFF.

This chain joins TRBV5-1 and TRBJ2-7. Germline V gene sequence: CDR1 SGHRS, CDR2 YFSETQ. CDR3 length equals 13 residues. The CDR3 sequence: CASRAEGSYEQYF.

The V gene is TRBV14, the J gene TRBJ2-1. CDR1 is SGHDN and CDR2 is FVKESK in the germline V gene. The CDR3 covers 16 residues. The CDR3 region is CASSQFQTGPYNEQFF.

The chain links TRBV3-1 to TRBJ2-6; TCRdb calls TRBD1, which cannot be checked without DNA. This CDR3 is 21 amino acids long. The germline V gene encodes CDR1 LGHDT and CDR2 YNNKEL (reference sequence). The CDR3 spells CASSQALTGKSINSGANVLTF.

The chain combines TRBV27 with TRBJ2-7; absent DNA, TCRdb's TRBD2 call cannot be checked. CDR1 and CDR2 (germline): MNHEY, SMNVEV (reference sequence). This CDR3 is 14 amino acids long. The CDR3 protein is CASSFTSGLYEQYF.

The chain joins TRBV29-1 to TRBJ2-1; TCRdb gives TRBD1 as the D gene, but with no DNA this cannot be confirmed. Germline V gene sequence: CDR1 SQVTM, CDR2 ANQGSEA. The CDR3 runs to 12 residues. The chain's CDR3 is CSGRDPRNEQFF.

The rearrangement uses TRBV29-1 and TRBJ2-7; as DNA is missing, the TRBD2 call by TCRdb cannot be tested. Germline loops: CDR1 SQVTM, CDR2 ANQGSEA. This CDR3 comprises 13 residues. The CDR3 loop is CSVRTSGSYEQYF.

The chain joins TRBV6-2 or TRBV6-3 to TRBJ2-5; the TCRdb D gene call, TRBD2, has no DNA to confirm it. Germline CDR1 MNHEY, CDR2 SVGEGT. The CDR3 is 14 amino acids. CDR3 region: CASSPRLGQETQYF.

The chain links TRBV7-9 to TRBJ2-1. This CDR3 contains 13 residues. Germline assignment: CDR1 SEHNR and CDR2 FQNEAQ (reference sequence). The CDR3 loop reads CASSLALVDEQFF.

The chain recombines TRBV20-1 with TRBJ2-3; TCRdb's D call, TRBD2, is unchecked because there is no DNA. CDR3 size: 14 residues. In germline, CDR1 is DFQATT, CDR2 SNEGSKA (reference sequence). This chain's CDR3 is CSAGGGLRTDTQYF.

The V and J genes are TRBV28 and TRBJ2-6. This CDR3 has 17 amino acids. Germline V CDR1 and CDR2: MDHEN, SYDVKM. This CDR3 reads CASSDTVGRSGANVLTF.

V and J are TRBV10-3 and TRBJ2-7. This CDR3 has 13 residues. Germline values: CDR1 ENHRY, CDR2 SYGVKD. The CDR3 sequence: CAISDRQTYEQYF.

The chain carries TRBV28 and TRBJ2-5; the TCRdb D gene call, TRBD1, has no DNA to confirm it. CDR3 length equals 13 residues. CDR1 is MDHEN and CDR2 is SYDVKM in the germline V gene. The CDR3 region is CASRPTAQETQYF. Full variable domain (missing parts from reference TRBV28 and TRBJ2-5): DVKVTQSSRYLVKRTGEKVFLECVQDMDHENMFWYRQDPGLGLRLIYFSYDVKMKEKGDIPEGYSVSREKKERFSLILESASTNQTSMYLCASRPTAQETQYFGPGTRLLVL.

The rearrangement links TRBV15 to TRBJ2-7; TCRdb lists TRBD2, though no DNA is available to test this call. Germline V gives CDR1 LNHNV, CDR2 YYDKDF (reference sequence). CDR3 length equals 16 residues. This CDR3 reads CATSRDRSGAGYEQYF.

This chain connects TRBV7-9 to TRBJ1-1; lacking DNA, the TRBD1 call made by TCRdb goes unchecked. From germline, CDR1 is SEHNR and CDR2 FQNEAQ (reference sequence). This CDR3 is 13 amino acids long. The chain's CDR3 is CASSTTGEDEAFF.

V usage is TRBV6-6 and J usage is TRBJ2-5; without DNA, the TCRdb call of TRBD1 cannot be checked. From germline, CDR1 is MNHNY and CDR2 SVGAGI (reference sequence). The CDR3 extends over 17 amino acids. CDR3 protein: CASSYSPRQGRQETQYF.